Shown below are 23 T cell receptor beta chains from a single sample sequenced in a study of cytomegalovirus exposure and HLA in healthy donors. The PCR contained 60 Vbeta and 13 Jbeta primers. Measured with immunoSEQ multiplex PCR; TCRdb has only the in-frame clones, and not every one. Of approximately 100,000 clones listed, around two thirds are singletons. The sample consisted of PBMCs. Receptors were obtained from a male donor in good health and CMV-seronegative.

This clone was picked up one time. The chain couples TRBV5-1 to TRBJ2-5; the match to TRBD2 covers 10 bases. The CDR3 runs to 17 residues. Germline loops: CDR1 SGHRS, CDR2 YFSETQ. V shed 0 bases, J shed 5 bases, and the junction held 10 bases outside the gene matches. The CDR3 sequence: CASSLVPIAGGYETQYF. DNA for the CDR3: TGCGCCAGCAGCTTGGTTCCGATAGCGGGAGGATATGAGACCCAGTACTTC.

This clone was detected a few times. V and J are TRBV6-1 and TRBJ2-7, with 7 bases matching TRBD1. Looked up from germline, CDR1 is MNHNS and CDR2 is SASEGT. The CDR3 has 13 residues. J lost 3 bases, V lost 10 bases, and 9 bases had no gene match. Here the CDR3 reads CATGDRASYEQYF. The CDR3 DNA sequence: TGTGCCACAGGGGACAGAGCCAGCTACGAGCAGTACTTC.

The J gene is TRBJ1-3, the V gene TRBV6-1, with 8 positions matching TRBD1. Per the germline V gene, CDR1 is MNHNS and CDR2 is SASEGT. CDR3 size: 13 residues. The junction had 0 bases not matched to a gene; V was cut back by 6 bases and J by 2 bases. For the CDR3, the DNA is TGTGCCAGCAGGGACAGGGCTGGAAACACCATATATTTT. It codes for CASRDRAGNTIYF.

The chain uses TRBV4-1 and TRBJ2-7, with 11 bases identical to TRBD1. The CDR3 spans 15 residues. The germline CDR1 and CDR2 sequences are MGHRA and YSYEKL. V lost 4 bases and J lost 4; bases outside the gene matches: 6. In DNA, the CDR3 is TGCGCCAGCAGCCTCCCCGGGACAGGGGGATACGAGCAGTACTTC. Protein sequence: CASSLPGTGGYEQYF.

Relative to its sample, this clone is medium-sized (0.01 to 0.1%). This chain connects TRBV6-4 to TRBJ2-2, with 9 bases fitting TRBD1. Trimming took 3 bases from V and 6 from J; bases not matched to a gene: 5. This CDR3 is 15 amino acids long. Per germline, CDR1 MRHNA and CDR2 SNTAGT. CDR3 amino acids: CASSEQGAAAGELFF. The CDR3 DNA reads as TGTGCCAGCAGTGAACAGGGGGCGGCTGCCGGGGAGCTGTTTTTT.

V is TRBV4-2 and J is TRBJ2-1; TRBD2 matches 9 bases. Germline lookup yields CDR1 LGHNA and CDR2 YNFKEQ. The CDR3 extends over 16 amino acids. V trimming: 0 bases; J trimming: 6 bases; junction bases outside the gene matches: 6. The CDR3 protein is CASSQDQRLAANEQFF. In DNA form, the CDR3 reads TGTGCCAGCAGCCAAGATCAAAGACTAGCGGCCAATGAGCAGTTCTTC.

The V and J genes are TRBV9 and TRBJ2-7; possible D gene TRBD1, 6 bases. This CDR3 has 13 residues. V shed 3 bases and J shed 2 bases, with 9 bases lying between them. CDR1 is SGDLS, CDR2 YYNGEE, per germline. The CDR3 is CASSGGQPYEQYF. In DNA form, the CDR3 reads TGTGCCAGCAGCGGGGGACAACCCTACGAGCAGTACTTC.

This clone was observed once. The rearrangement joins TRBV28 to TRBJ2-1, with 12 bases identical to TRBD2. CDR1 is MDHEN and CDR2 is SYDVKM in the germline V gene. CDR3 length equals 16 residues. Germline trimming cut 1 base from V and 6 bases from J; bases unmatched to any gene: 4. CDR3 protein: CASSLLGLAGFNEQFF. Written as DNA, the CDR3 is TGTGCCAGCAGTTTATTAGGACTAGCGGGATTCAATGAGCAGTTCTTC.

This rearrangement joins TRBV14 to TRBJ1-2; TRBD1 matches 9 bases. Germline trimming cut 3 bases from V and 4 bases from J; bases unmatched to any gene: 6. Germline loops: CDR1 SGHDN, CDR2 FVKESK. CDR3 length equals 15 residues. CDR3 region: CASSQRTGEGYGYTF. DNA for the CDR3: TGTGCCAGCAGCCAGAGGACAGGGGAAGGCTATGGCTACACCTTC.

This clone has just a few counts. DNA of the CDR3: TGCAGCGTCCGCAGGACAGTATTGAACACTGAAGCTTTCTTT. Translating gives CSVRRTVLNTEAFF. The chain employs TRBV29-1 and TRBJ1-1; tentative D call: TRBD1 (6 bases). Trimming stripped 6 bases from V and 0 bases from J, with 14 bases between. This CDR3 is built from 14 residues. The germline CDR1 and CDR2 sequences are SQVTM and ANQGSEA. Full variable domain (missing parts from reference TRBV29-1 and TRBJ1-1): SAVISQKPSRDICQRGTSLTIQCQVDSQVTMMFWYRQQPGQSLTLIATANQGSEATYESGFVIDKFPISRPNLTFSTLTVSNMSPEDSSIYLCSVRRTVLNTEAFFGQGTRLTVV.

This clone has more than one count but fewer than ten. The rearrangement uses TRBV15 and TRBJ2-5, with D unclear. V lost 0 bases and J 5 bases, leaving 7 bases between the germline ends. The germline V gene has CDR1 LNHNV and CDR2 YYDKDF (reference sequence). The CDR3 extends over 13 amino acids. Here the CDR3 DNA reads TGTGCCACCAGCAGAGATAGAATGGAGACCCAGTACTTC. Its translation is CATSRDRMETQYF. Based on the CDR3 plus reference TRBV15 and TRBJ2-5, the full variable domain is DAMVIQNPRYQVTQFGKPVTLSCSQTLNHNVMYWYQQKSSQAPKLLFHYYDKDFNNEADTPDNFQSRRPNTSFCFLDIRSPGLGDTAMYLCATSRDRMETQYFGPGTRLLVL.

For the CDR3, the DNA is TGTGCCAGCAGCTTGGTTGGGGCCATGAACACTGAAGCTTTCTTT. This encodes CASSLVGAMNTEAFF. The chain is built from TRBV5-4 and TRBJ1-1, with a tentative D call TRBD1 (5 bases). The CDR3 length is 15 residues. V gave up 0 bases and J gave up 0 bases, with 9 bases separating them. Germline CDR1 SGHNT, CDR2 YYREEE (reference sequence).

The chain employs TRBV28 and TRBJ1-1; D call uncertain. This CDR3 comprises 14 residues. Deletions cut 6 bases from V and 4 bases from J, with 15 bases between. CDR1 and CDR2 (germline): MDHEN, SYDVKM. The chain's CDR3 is CASSFRTRVTEAFF. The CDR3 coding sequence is TGTGCCAGCAGCTTCAGAACGAGGGTCACTGAAGCTTTCTTT. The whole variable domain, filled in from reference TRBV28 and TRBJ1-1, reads DVKVTQSSRYLVKRTGEKVFLECVQDMDHENMFWYRQDPGLGLRLIYFSYDVKMKEKGDIPEGYSVSREKKERFSLILESASTNQTSMYLCASSFRTRVTEAFFGQGTRLTVV.

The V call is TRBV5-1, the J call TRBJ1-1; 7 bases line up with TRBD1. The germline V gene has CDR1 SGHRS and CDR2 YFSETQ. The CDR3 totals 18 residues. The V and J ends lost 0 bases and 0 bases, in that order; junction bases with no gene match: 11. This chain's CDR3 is CASSLEGTARSMNTEAFF. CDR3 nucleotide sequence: TGCGCCAGCAGCTTGGAAGGGACAGCAAGGAGTATGAACACTGAAGCTTTCTTT.

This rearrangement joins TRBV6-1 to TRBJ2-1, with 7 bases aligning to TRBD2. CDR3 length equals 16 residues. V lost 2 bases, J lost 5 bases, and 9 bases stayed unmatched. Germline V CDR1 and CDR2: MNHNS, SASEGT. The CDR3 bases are TGTGCCAGCAGTGAACGACTAGCACCGGGCCACAATGAGCAGTTCTTC. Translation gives CASSERLAPGHNEQFF.

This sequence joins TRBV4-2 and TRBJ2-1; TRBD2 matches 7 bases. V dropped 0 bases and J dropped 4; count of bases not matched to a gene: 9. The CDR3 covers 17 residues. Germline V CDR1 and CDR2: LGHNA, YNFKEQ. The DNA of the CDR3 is TGTGCCAGCAGCCAAGAGGGGCTAGCGGCGAGATACAATGAGCAGTTCTTC. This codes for CASSQEGLAARYNEQFF.

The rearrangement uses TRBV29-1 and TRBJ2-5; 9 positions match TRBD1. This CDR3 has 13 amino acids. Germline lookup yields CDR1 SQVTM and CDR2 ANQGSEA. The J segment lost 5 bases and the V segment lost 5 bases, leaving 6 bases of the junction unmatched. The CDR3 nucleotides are TGCAGCGTTATACAGGGGGCTGGGGAGACCCAGTACTTC. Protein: CSVIQGAGETQYF.

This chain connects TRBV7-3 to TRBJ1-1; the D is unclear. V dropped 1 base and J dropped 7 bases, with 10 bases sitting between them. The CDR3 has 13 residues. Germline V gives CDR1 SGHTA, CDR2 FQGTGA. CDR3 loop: CASSLNTAYEAFF. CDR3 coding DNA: TGTGCCAGCAGCTTAAATACAGCATATGAAGCTTTCTTT.

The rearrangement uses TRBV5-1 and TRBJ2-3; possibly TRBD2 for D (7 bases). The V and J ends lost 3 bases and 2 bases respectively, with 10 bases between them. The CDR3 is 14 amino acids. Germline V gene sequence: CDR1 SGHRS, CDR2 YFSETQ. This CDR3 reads CASSSGDYTDTQYF. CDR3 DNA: TGCGCCAGCAGCTCAGGGGACTACACAGATACGCAGTATTTT.

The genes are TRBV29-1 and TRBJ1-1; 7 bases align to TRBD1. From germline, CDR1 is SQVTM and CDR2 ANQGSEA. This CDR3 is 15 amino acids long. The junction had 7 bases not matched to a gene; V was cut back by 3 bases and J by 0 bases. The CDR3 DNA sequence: TGCAGCGTTGAGACTCCGGGACAGATGAACACTGAAGCTTTCTTT. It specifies CSVETPGQMNTEAFF.

CDR3 DNA: TGTGCCAGCACCCCTCCCACAGGGCCGTTAGGGGCCCAGCATTTT. Its translation is CASTPPTGPLGAQHF. The chain links TRBV28 to TRBJ1-5; weak D call: TRBD1 (6 bases). Germline loops: CDR1 MDHEN, CDR2 SYDVKM. The V gene lost 7 bases and the J gene lost 11 bases, with 24 bases spanning the gap. CDR3 length equals 15 residues.

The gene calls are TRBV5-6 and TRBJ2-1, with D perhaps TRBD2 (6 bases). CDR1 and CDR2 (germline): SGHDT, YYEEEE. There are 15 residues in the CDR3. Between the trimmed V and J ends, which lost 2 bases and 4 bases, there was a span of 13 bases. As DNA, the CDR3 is TGTGCCAGCAGCTTTCGCGGGACCCTTTACAATGAGCAGTTCTTC. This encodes CASSFRGTLYNEQFF. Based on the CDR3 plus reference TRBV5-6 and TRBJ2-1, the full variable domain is DAGVTQSPTHLIKTRGQQVTLRCSPKSGHDTVSWYQQALGQGPQFIFQYYEEEERQRGNFPDRFSGHQFPNYSSELNVNALLLGDSALYLCASSFRGTLYNEQFFGPGTRLTVL.

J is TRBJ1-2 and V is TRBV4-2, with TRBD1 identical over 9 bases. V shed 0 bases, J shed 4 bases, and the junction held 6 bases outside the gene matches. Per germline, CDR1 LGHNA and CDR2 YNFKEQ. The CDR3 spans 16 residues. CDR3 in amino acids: CASSQEYGTGSYGYTF. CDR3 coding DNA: TGTGCCAGCAGCCAAGAGTACGGGACAGGGAGCTATGGCTACACCTTC.